The rows below give T cell receptor beta chains drawn from one sample of a study of neurological immune-mediated disorders. Using its own MiXCR run on the 5' RACE reads, TCRdb lists one record per CDR3 protein. The table includes approximately 50,000 distinct CDR3 sequences, around 4% detected once. The sample was PBMCs. The receptors shown here come from a man younger than 40 with multiple sclerosis. The CDR3 runs from the conserved cysteine through the conserved F or W. The D gene is left open where the match is weak. The listing skips clone size in some rows; elsewhere it reads once, few, many or a size class.

j_gene | len | v_gene | d_gene | abundance | CDR3nt | CDR3aa
TRBJ2-7 | 12 | TRBV2 | NA | many | TGTGCCAGCAGGGAAGATCCTTACGAGCAGTACTTC | CASREDPYEQYF
TRBJ2-2 | 15 | TRBV7-9 | TRBD1 | many | TGTGCCAGCAGCTGGCCCGGGACAGGGGCCGGGGAGCTGTTTTTT | CASSWPGTGAGELFF
TRBJ2-2 | 15 | TRBV2 | NA | few | TGTGCCTCGGCGAGATACAGCCCGAACACCGGGGAGCTGTTTTTT | CASARYSPNTGELFF
TRBJ1-1 | 15 | TRBV20-1 | NA | many | TGCAGTGCTAGAGACCGGACAAAGATGAACACTGAAGCTTTCTTT | CSARDRTKMNTEAFF
TRBJ1-5 | 14 | TRBV12-3/TRBV12-4 | NA | many | TGTGCCAGCAGTTTCGCGGGAGGGGATCAGCCCCAGCATTTT | CASSFAGGDQPQHF
TRBJ2-7 | 12 | TRBV5-1 | NA | many | TGCGCCAGCAGCTCTACAGGGAGCGAGCAGTACTTC | CASSSTGSEQYF
TRBJ2-3 | 15 | TRBV5-1 | TRBD1 | many | TGCGCCAGCAGCTTACAGGGGATCGGTACAGATACGCAGTATTTT | CASSLQGIGTDTQYF
TRBJ2-3 | 16 | TRBV20-1 | NA | many | TGCAGTGCCATGGCCCCCGGGACAACTAGCACAGATACGCAGTATTTT | CSAMAPGTTSTDTQYF
TRBJ1-2 | 13 | TRBV5-1 | TRBD1 | many | TGCGCCAGCAGCTGGGAGGGGGCGCATGGCTACACCTTC | CASSWEGAHGYTF
TRBJ2-5 | 14 | TRBV6-5 | NA | many | TGTGCCAGCAGCCTTCGACGGAACCAAGAGACCCAGTACTTC | CASSLRRNQETQYF
TRBJ1-6 | 14 | TRBV12-3/TRBV12-4 | TRBD1 | NA | TGTGCCAGCAGTTTTACAGGGGGCAGAACACCCCTCCACTTT | CASSFTGGRTPLHF
TRBJ2-7 | 13 | TRBV7-9 | NA | many | TGTGCCAGCAGCTATTCAGGCTCCTACGAGCAGTACTTC | CASSYSGSYEQYF
TRBJ2-1 | 15 | TRBV7-2 | TRBD2 | many | TGTGCCATCAGCTTCGCGGGGGGGCCAGGAAGTGAGCAGTTCTTC | CAISFAGGPGSEQFF
TRBJ2-3 | 14 | TRBV5-8 | TRBD2 | many | TGTGCCAGCAGCTTGGAGCGGGAGGGAGATACGCAGTATTTT | CASSLEREGDTQYF
TRBJ2-1 | 14 | TRBV5-1 | NA | many | TGCGCCAGCAGCACCTGGGAGGGGGCTGGTGAGCAGTTCTTC | CASSTWEGAGEQFF
TRBJ2-1 | 17 | TRBV7-3 | TRBD2 | many | TGTGCCAGCAGCCTCAACCCCGGGACTAGCGAGGGGAATGAGCAGTTCTTC | CASSLNPGTSEGNEQFF
TRBJ2-1 | 15 | TRBV14 | NA | many | TGTGCCAGCAGCCCCCCACAGGGGGGGAGCAATGAGCAGTTCTTC | CASSPPQGGSNEQFF
TRBJ2-7 | 17 | TRBV28 | TRBD2 | many | TGTGCCAGCAGTCCCCAAGGGACTAGCGGGATTTGGTACGAGCAGTACTTC | CASSPQGTSGIWYEQYF
TRBJ2-6 | 14 | TRBV7-9 | NA | many | TGTGCCAGCGTTCGCTCCTCTGGGGCCAACGTCCTGACTTTC | CASVRSSGANVLTF
TRBJ2-1 | 15 | TRBV20-1 | TRBD2 | many | TGCAGTGCTCCCCTAGCGGAACAGTCCTACAATGAGCAGTTCTTC | CSAPLAEQSYNEQFF
TRBJ1-2 | 15 | TRBV20-1 | NA | many | TGCAGTGCTAGAGGTGTTTTCGGGGGAGAGTATGGCTACACCTTC | CSARGVFGGEYGYTF
TRBJ2-2 | 16 | TRBV7-9 | TRBD2 | many | TGTGCCAGCAGCTTAAGGCAGCGGGAGAACACCGGGGAGCTGTTTTTT | CASSLRQRENTGELFF
TRBJ2-1 | 13 | TRBV28 | NA | many | TGTGCCAGCTATACAGGACCTTCGGATGAGCAGTTCTTC | CASYTGPSDEQFF
TRBJ2-3 | 16 | TRBV6-5 | TRBD2 | NA | TGTGCCAGCAGTTACGCCGGGACTACTAGCACAGATACGCAGTATTTT | CASSYAGTTSTDTQYF